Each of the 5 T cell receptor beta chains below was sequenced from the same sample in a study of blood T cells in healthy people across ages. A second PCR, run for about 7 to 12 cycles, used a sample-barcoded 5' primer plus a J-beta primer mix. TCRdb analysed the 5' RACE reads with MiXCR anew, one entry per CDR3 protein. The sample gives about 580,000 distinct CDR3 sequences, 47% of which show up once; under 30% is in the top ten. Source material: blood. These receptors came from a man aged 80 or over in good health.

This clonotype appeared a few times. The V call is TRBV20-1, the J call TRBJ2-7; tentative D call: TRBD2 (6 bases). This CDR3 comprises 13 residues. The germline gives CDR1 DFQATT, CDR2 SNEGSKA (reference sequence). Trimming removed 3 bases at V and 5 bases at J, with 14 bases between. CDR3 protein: CSASVGGTDEQYF. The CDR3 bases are TGCAGTGCTAGCGTGGGAGGCACCGACGAGCAGTACTTC.

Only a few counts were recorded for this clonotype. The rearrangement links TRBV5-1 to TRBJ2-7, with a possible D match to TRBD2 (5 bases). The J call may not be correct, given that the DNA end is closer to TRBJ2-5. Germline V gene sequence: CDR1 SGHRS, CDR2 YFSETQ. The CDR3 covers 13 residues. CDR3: CASSVARGETQYF. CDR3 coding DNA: TGCGCCAGCAGCGTGGCCCGGGGAGAGACCCAGTACTTC.

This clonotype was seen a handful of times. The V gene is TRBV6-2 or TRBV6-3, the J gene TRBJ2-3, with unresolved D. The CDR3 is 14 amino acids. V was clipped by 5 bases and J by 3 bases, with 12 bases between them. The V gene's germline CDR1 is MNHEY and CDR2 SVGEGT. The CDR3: CASSTPAGTDTQYF. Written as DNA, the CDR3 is TGTGCCAGCAGTACCCCAGCCGGAACAGATACGCAGTATTTT.

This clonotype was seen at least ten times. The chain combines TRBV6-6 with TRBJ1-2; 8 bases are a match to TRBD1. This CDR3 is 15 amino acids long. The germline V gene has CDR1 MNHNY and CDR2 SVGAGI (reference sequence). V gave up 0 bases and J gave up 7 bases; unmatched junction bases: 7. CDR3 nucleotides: TGTGCCAGCAGTTACTCGGGACAGGTTTTGTCTGGCTACACCTTC. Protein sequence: CASSYSGQVLSGYTF.

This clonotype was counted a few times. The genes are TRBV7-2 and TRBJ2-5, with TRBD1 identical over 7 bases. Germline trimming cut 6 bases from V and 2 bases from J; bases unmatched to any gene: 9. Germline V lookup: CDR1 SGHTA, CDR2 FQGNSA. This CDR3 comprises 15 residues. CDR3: CASRSTGTVQETQYF. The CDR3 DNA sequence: TGTGCCAGCAGATCCACCGGGACAGTTCAAGAGACCCAGTACTTC.